Each of the 32 T cell receptor beta chains below was sequenced from the same sample in a study of a mutant IDH1 vaccine in newly diagnosed glioma. Time point in this sample: week 23, last vaccination. Every single dose of the vaccine, 300 ug of mutant IDH1 20-mer peptide, came with topical imiquimod. Only in-frame clones appear in the TCRdb table, and some are missing; sequencing was by immunoSEQ multiplex PCR. The sample carries tens of thousands of clones, more than 80% recorded once. No antigen has been identified for these receptors. The sequencing here drew on PBMCs, taken from a glioma patient whose treatment included an IDH1 peptide vaccine. Receptor source: a man aged 40-50 years with glioma.

The genes are TRBV9 and TRBJ2-7; 11 positions match TRBD2. The CDR3 covers 15 residues. CDR1 is SGDLS and CDR2 is YYNGEE in the germline V gene. After removal of 4 bases from V and 2 bases from J, the junction contained 5 bases not matched to a gene. The CDR3 is CASSLTSGAPYEQYF. The CDR3 DNA reads as TGTGCCAGCAGCTTGACTAGCGGGGCCCCCTACGAGCAGTACTTC. The whole variable domain, remainder taken from reference TRBV9 and TRBJ2-7, is DSGVTQTPKHLITATGQRVTLRCSPRSGDLSVYWYQQSLDQGLQFLIQYYNGEERAKGNILERFSAQQFPDLHSELNLSSLELGDSALYFCASSLTSGAPYEQYFGPGTRLTVT.

This chain uses TRBV27 with TRBJ2-7; the D call may be TRBD1 or TRBD2 (6 bases each). Trimming took 6 bases from V and 2 from J, leaving 20 bases between them. The CDR3 runs 16 residues. Looked up from germline, CDR1 is MNHEY and CDR2 is SMNVEV (reference sequence). The CDR3 is CASRRQRGGLTYEQYF. DNA of the CDR3: TGTGCCAGCAGACGACAGCGTGGGGGGCTAACCTACGAGCAGTACTTC.

This chain connects TRBV9 to TRBJ2-2; D not resolved. Germline assignment: CDR1 SGDLS and CDR2 YYNGEE. The V and J ends lost 0 bases and 7 bases respectively, with 4 bases between them. CDR3 length: 12 amino acids. The CDR3: CASSVVGGELFF. The CDR3 coding sequence is TGTGCCAGCAGCGTAGTAGGCGGGGAGCTGTTTTTT.

The genes are TRBV10-3 and TRBJ2-3; no clear D. The CDR3 has 13 amino acids. V gave up 6 bases and J gave up 0 bases, with 7 bases separating them. CDR1 is ENHRY and CDR2 is SYGVKD in the germline V gene. CDR3 in amino acids: CAIRPSSTDTQYF. The CDR3 bases are TGTGCCATCAGGCCGAGTAGCACAGATACGCAGTATTTT.

This clone has just one count. The genes are TRBV7-9 and TRBJ2-7, with D uncertain. The V gene's germline CDR1 is SEHNR and CDR2 FQNEAQ (reference sequence). Trimming pared 8 bases from V and 5 bases from J, leaving 13 bases between. The CDR3 is made up of 12 amino acids. CDR3: CASEYFEHEQYF. The CDR3 DNA is TGTGCCAGCGAATACTTCGAGCACGAGCAGTACTTC.

This clone is classed as medium-sized. This chain links TRBV6-5 with TRBJ1-5; possible D gene TRBD1, 5 bases. From germline, CDR1 is MNHEY and CDR2 SVGAGI. V was shortened by 6 bases and J by 6 bases, with 15 bases between the two germline ends. CDR3 length equals 14 residues. CDR3 in amino acids: CASRGGQGGQPQHF. DNA for the CDR3: TGTGCCAGCAGGGGGGGTCAGGGAGGTCAGCCCCAGCATTTT.

Here the CDR3 DNA reads TGTGCCAGCAGTTCAAGCGGGGGCCCCCTCTACGAGCAGTACTTC. It specifies CASSSSGGPLYEQYF. The V and J genes are TRBV7-9 and TRBJ2-7, with 8 bases identical to TRBD2. The CDR3 runs to 15 residues. Losses at the gene ends were 6 bases for V and 3 bases for J; bases not matched to a gene: 10. The germline V gene encodes CDR1 SEHNR and CDR2 FQNEAQ (reference sequence).

The V and J genes are TRBV4-2 and TRBJ2-1, with 11 bases matching TRBD2. Germline V lookup: CDR1 LGHNA, CDR2 YNFKEQ. The CDR3 runs 15 residues. With V trimmed by 4 bases and J by 4 bases, 3 bases remained unmatched. CDR3 sequence (DNA): TGTGCCAGCAGCCCGGGGACTAGCGGATACAATGAGCAGTTCTTC. It codes for CASSPGTSGYNEQFF.

The chain joins TRBV7-2 to TRBJ2-3; 8 bases fit TRBD1. Trimming cost V 5 bases and J 2 bases; bases outside gene matches: 15. The CDR3 has 18 residues. Germline lookup yields CDR1 SGHTA and CDR2 FQGNSA. The CDR3 sequence is CASSLSTPRTGPTDTQYF. CDR3 nucleotide sequence: TGTGCCAGCAGCCTATCGACCCCTAGGACAGGGCCCACAGATACGCAGTATTTT.

The chain has TRBV5-4 and TRBJ2-2; D remains unclear. V was shortened by 3 bases and J by 1 base, with 13 bases between the two germline ends. CDR3 length equals 16 residues. Per germline, CDR1 SGHNT and CDR2 YYREEE (reference sequence). The CDR3 reads CASSSPPFGNTGELFF. The CDR3 region has the DNA TGTGCCAGCAGCTCCCCCCCGTTCGGGAACACCGGGGAGCTGTTTTTT.

This chain links TRBV18 with TRBJ1-2; 12 bases line up with TRBD1. V gave up 0 bases and J gave up 13 bases; unmatched junction bases: 6. CDR3 size: 14 residues. From germline, CDR1 is KGHSH and CDR2 LQKENI. Here the CDR3 reads CASSPPGQGASRTF. Here the CDR3 DNA reads TGTGCCAGCTCACCACCGGGACAGGGGGCGTCACGCACCTTC.

The rearrangement joins TRBV7-9 to TRBJ2-2; no clear D. The CDR3 runs to 18 residues. From germline, CDR1 is SEHNR and CDR2 FQNEAQ (reference sequence). The V end was cut by 5 bases, the J end by 2 bases, with 21 bases between. CDR3 DNA sequence: TGTGCCAGCAGCATAACCGTAGGGTGGAGTCTTAACACCGGGGAGCTGTTTTTT. The encoded protein is CASSITVGWSLNTGELFF.

V gene TRBV6-5 combines with J gene TRBJ2-1; TRBD2 is a possible D gene (6 bases). CDR3 length: 15 residues. Trimming left V 6 bases short and J 5 bases short, with 17 bases between. Germline V gene data show CDR1 as MNHEY and CDR2 as SVGAGI. The chain's CDR3 is CASSQGRRGHNEQFF. CDR3 coding DNA: TGTGCCAGCAGCCAAGGGAGGCGCGGGCACAATGAGCAGTTCTTC.

The chain couples TRBV19 to TRBJ2-7, with 13 positions matching TRBD2. Germline V gives CDR1 LNHDA, CDR2 SQIVND (reference sequence). The length of the CDR3 is 18 residues. J was trimmed by 2 bases and V by 1 base; bases with no gene match: 8. In nucleotides, the CDR3 is TGTGCCAGTAGTATAGCCCGGACTAGCGGGAGAGTCGCCTACGAGCAGTACTTC. It yields the protein CASSIARTSGRVAYEQYF.

J is TRBJ2-3 and V is TRBV7-2; D gene uncertain. CDR3 length: 14 residues. V lost 2 bases and J lost 2, with 8 bases in between. The germline CDR1 and CDR2 sequences are SGHTA and FQGNSA. The CDR3 is CASSLLVNTDTQYF. The CDR3 coding sequence is TGTGCCAGCAGCTTACTAGTTAACACAGATACGCAGTATTTT.

The rearrangement links TRBV12-5 to TRBJ1-2; D remains unclear. The germline V and J ends were trimmed by 0 bases and 3 bases, with 8 bases remaining between them. The CDR3 totals 14 residues. Germline values: CDR1 LGHNT, CDR2 FRNRAP. As DNA, the CDR3 is TGTGCTAGTGGTTTGGTTGGGCCTTACTATGGCTACACCTTC. Translating it yields CASGLVGPYYGYTF.

This sequence joins TRBV30 and TRBJ2-1, with 8 bases that match TRBD2. The CDR3 runs to 14 residues. CDR1 is GTSNPN, CDR2 SVGIG, per germline (reference sequence). Trimming at V came to 4 bases and at J to 3 bases, leaving 5 bases not matched to a gene. The CDR3: CAWIGGAGYNEQFF. CDR3 in DNA: TGTGCCTGGATCGGGGGGGCAGGCTACAATGAGCAGTTCTTC.

The V gene is TRBV2, the J gene TRBJ1-3, with D hard to call. The germline V gene has CDR1 SNHLY and CDR2 FYNNEI. The CDR3 has 13 residues. V lost 6 bases and J lost 0, with 6 bases in between. The DNA for the CDR3 is TGTGCCAGCAGGTATAGCTCTGGAAACACCATATATTTT. Its translation is CASRYSSGNTIYF.

This chain uses TRBV2 with TRBJ1-6; D remains ambiguous. There are 17 residues in the CDR3. V lost 6 bases and J 8 bases, leaving 23 bases between the germline ends. Germline V CDR1 and CDR2: SNHLY, FYNNEI. The CDR3 here is CASSQMGIPVGDSPLHF. The CDR3 DNA is TGTGCCAGCAGCCAAATGGGGATCCCAGTCGGGGATTCACCCCTCCACTTT.

The chain combines TRBV5-6 with TRBJ2-1; 9 nucleotides line up with TRBD2. The CDR3 runs 15 residues. The trim removed 2 bases at V and 4 bases at J, leaving 4 bases unmatched. CDR1 SGHDT and CDR2 YYEEEE come from the germline V gene. For the CDR3, the DNA is TGTGCCAGCAGCTTAACGACTAGCGGATACAATGAGCAGTTCTTC. It translates to CASSLTTSGYNEQFF. The full variable domain, completed using reference TRBV5-6 and TRBJ2-1, is DAGVTQSPTHLIKTRGQQVTLRCSPKSGHDTVSWYQQALGQGPQFIFQYYEEEERQRGNFPDRFSGHQFPNYSSELNVNALLLGDSALYLCASSLTTSGYNEQFFGPGTRLTVL.

The chain couples TRBV29-1 to TRBJ2-7; no firm D call. The germline V gene encodes CDR1 SQVTM and CDR2 ANQGSEA. This CDR3 is built from 9 residues. The CDR3 bases are TGCAGACCCTGTTACGAGCAGTACTTC. Encoded protein: CRPCYEQYF.

This rearrangement joins TRBV4-3 to TRBJ2-1; D not certain. The V gene lost 1 base and the J gene lost 0 bases, with 4 bases spanning the gap. Germline assignment: CDR1 LGHNA and CDR2 YSLEER. This CDR3 region has 14 residues. CDR3 in amino acids: CASSQGGSYNEQFF. CDR3 in DNA: TGCGCCAGCAGCCAAGGCGGCTCCTACAATGAGCAGTTCTTC.

The chain recombines TRBV19 with TRBJ2-7; a possible D gene is TRBD2 (6 bases). Trimming cost V 1 base and J 4 bases, with 8 bases left between them. This CDR3 region has 13 residues. The germline V gene has CDR1 LNHDA and CDR2 SQIVND (reference sequence). CDR3: CASSIAGGYEQYF. The CDR3 DNA follows: TGTGCCAGTAGTATAGCCGGAGGGTACGAGCAGTACTTC.

The V call is TRBV19, the J call TRBJ2-2; no definite D call. Germline loops: CDR1 LNHDA, CDR2 SQIVND (reference sequence). The germline V and J ends were trimmed by 4 bases and 5 bases, with 14 bases remaining between them. The CDR3 contains 15 residues. The CDR3 is CASSSNNRRTGELFF. In nucleotides, the CDR3 is TGTGCCAGTAGTAGCAACAACAGACGGACCGGGGAGCTGTTTTTT.

This clone appeared a single time. The chain uses TRBV19 and TRBJ2-1; D may be TRBD2 (6 bases). CDR1 is LNHDA and CDR2 is SQIVND in the germline V gene (reference sequence). The V end was cut by 6 bases, the J end by 5 bases, with 14 bases between. The CDR3 length is 14 residues. For the CDR3, the DNA is TGTGCCAGTAGGTGGACGGGAGTTAACAATGAGCAGTTCTTC. Translation gives CASRWTGVNNEQFF.

V usage is TRBV30 and J usage is TRBJ1-1; D unresolved. CDR3 size: 13 residues. The V gene's germline CDR1 is GTSNPN and CDR2 SVGIG (reference sequence). V was cut by 4 bases and J by 1 base, with 10 bases left in between. The CDR3 region has the DNA TGTGCCTGGATTCCGCCCGCGAACACTGAAGCTTTCTTT. It encodes CAWIPPANTEAFF.

The rearrangement links TRBV4-2 to TRBJ1-3, with 11 nucleotides matching TRBD1. V lost 1 base to trimming and J lost 3 bases; unmatched junction nucleotides: 17. Germline V gene lookup returns CDR1 LGHNA and CDR2 YNFKEQ. The CDR3 is made up of 21 amino acids. The CDR3 nucleotides are TGTGCCAGCAGCCAAGTCAGGACAGGGGGCTCTGTCCGCTTGCTTGGAAACACCATATATTTT. This codes for CASSQVRTGGSVRLLGNTIYF.

The chain recombines TRBV5-5 with TRBJ1-2; TRBD1 is a possible D gene (6 bases). Germline values: CDR1 SGHKS, CDR2 YYEKEE (reference sequence). V was trimmed by 0 bases and J by 6 bases, leaving 12 bases between them. The CDR3 spans 14 residues. CDR3 in DNA: TGTGCCAGCAGCTTGGGAGGGGGAGGTCATGGCTACACCTTC. This codes for CASSLGGGGHGYTF.

This clone was counted only a few times. The rearrangement uses TRBV30 and TRBJ1-2; D remains ambiguous. V gave up 8 bases and J gave up 7 bases, with 14 bases separating them. CDR3 length equals 11 residues. Looked up from germline, CDR1 is GTSNPN and CDR2 is SVGIG (reference sequence). The CDR3 loop is CARGPVAGYTF. The CDR3 nucleotides read TGTGCCAGAGGACCGGTCGCTGGCTACACCTTC.

The chain uses TRBV5-6 and TRBJ2-1; D gene ambiguous. The V end lost 0 bases, the J end lost 5 bases, and 3 bases lay between the germline ends. Germline lookup yields CDR1 SGHDT and CDR2 YYEEEE. The CDR3 is 12 residues long. For the CDR3, the DNA is TGTGCCAGCAGCTTGGGAGACAATGAGCAGTTCTTC. Residues: CASSLGDNEQFF.

The chain employs TRBV19 and TRBJ2-1, with D unresolved. Germline assignment: CDR1 LNHDA and CDR2 SQIVND (reference sequence). The V end was cut by 2 bases, the J end by 9 bases, with 14 bases between. The CDR3 sequence is 14 residues long. Here the CDR3 reads CASSIKATTGEQFF. CDR3 nucleotide sequence: TGTGCCAGTAGTATAAAAGCTACAACGGGTGAGCAGTTCTTC.

The V and J genes are TRBV14 and TRBJ1-3; D call uncertain. The V and J ends lost 4 bases and 0 bases respectively, with 7 bases between them. The CDR3 totals 14 residues. Germline V gene data show CDR1 as SGHDN and CDR2 as FVKESK. The CDR3 DNA sequence: TGTGCCAGCAGCCCCAACCTCTCTGGAAACACCATATATTTT. Its protein is CASSPNLSGNTIYF.